One and the same sample provided the 28 T cell receptor beta chains below, sequenced in a study of T cells in Graves' hyperthyroidism and ophthalmopathy. From RNA transcripts, TCR beta CDR3 regions were amplified. The study used the HTBI primer set for a first-round RT-PCR of the TCR CDR3. TCRdb used MiXCR to reprocess the multiplex PCR reads, holding one entry per CDR3 protein. The table includes 250,000 to 300,000 distinct CDR3 sequences, 14% to 15% detected once. Sequencing was carried out using blood. Receptors originate from a woman between 35 and 50 years old with Graves' hyperthyroidism that later progressed to Graves' ophthalmopathy.

The chain employs TRBV19 and TRBJ2-3; 11 bases line up with TRBD2. The CDR3 spans 19 residues. Losses at the gene ends were 7 bases for V and 0 bases for J; bases not matched to a gene: 15. Germline V CDR1 and CDR2: LNHDA, SQIVND (reference sequence). The CDR3 protein is CASTQGLAGGRLSTDTQYF. For the CDR3, the DNA is TGTGCCAGTACCCAAGGGCTAGCGGGAGGACGATTGAGCACAGATACGCAGTATTTT.

This chain connects TRBV13 to TRBJ1-3; maybe TRBD1 (5 bases). This CDR3 is 17 amino acids long. Germline CDR1 is PRHDT and CDR2 is FYEKMQ (reference sequence). V shed 2 bases and J shed 2 bases, with 16 bases lying between them. The CDR3: CASSLRGVDLAGNTIYF. The CDR3 DNA reads TGTGCCAGCAGCTTAAGGGGAGTTGACCTCGCTGGAAACACCATATATTTT.

This clonotype was seen at least ten times. The chain uses TRBV4-1 and TRBJ1-1; tentative D call: TRBD1 (6 bases). The germline gives CDR1 MGHRA, CDR2 YSYEKL. The CDR3 sequence is 18 residues long. Trimming shortened V by 1 base and J by 5 bases, and 23 bases separated the two germline ends. The CDR3 DNA follows: TGCGCCAGCAGCCAAGGGCTCGGAAAGGGGGGCCAGGGGACTGAAGCTTTCTTT. Protein: CASSQGLGKGGQGTEAFF.

This clonotype appeared many times. The genes are TRBV30 and TRBJ2-1; D is perhaps TRBD2 (6 bases). Deletions cut 7 bases from V and 10 bases from J, with 17 bases between. The CDR3 loop spans 12 amino acids. The germline V gene encodes CDR1 GTSNPN and CDR2 SVGIG (reference sequence). The CDR3 reads CALGLLEGEQFF. Here the CDR3 DNA reads TGTGCCTTGGGACTCCTGGAGGGCGAGCAGTTCTTC.

The sample holds many counts of this clonotype. In nucleotides, the CDR3 is TGTGCCAGTAGTATAGAGGGACTAGCGAGGACGAACACCGGGGAGCTGTTTTTT. Translated: CASSIEGLARTNTGELFF. The V and J genes are TRBV19 and TRBJ2-2; TRBD2 matches 10 bases. The trim removed 0 bases at V and 0 bases at J, leaving 4 bases unmatched. The CDR3 runs 18 residues. Germline CDR1 is LNHDA and CDR2 is SQIVND (reference sequence).

The chain employs TRBV19 and TRBJ2-1; 7 bases map to TRBD1. The germline V gene has CDR1 LNHDA and CDR2 SQIVND (reference sequence). This CDR3 region has 12 residues. Unmatched junction bases numbered 3, after V lost 9 bases and J lost 4 bases. The CDR3 DNA is TGTGCCAGCGTGGACAGGTACAATGAGCAGTTCTTC. It translates to CASVDRYNEQFF.

This clonotype was picked up many times. V usage is TRBV12-3 or TRBV12-4 and J usage is TRBJ1-1; 10 bases map to TRBD1. The CDR3 runs 14 residues. V dropped 6 bases and J dropped 4; count of bases not matched to a gene: 5. The CDR3 nucleotides read TGTGCCAGCAGCTGGGGACAGGGGACCACTGAAGCTTTCTTT. This translates into CASSWGQGTTEAFF.

This clonotype was detected ten times or more. V and J are TRBV10-1 and TRBJ2-3, with unresolved D. Germline V lookup: CDR1 WNHNN, CDR2 SYGVQD (reference sequence). Trimming left V 4 bases short and J 2 bases short, with 10 bases between. The CDR3 sequence is 14 residues long. The CDR3 coding sequence is TGCGCCAGCAGTGGTGAAAGGGACACAGATACGCAGTATTTT. Translation: CASSGERDTDTQYF.

As to this clonotype: This may arise from a read error, as a much more abundant clone is one base away. This sequence joins TRBV5-4 and TRBJ2-2, with TRBD1 matching over 7 bases. Germline assignment: CDR1 SGHNT and CDR2 YYREEE (reference sequence). V dropped 3 bases and J dropped 4; count of bases not matched to a gene: 3. The CDR3 runs to 14 residues. For the CDR3, the DNA is TGTGCCAGCAGCTCACAGGGGTTCACCGGGGAGCTGTTTTTT. Translating gives CASSSQGFTGELFF.

This clonotype showed up just a few times. The genes are TRBV7-2 and TRBJ2-4, with 9 bases identical to TRBD1. V was clipped by 6 bases and J by 8 bases; unmatched bases: 8. The CDR3 length is 14 residues. CDR1 SGHTA and CDR2 FQGNSA come from the germline V gene. Written as DNA, the CDR3 is TGTGCCAGCAGTTTTACAGGGGGCCCGGACATTCAGTACTTC. Its protein is CASSFTGGPDIQYF.

This clonotype was seen at least ten times. V is TRBV27 and J is TRBJ2-5; tentative D call: TRBD2 (9 bases). The germline V and J ends were trimmed by 2 bases and 5 bases, with 18 bases remaining between them. Germline CDR1 and CDR2: MNHEY and SMNVEV (reference sequence). The CDR3 is made up of 16 amino acids. The CDR3 sequence: CASSLTGGLAWETQYF. The DNA of the CDR3 is TGTGCCAGCAGTTTAACAGGGGGACTAGCCTGGGAGACCCAGTACTTC.

Many counts were recorded for this clonotype. The V gene is TRBV5-1, the J gene TRBJ2-1; D is uncertain. Germline V gives CDR1 SGHRS, CDR2 YFSETQ. The CDR3 is made up of 13 amino acids. Trimming cost V 1 base and J 4 bases, with 6 bases left between them. The CDR3 bases are TGCGCCAGCAGCTTGTCCCAGTACAATGAGCAGTTCTTC. This sequence encodes CASSLSQYNEQFF.

The chain links TRBV5-1 to TRBJ2-3; tentatively, D is TRBD1 (6 bases). CDR1 and CDR2 from the germline V gene are SGHRS and YFSETQ. The CDR3 contains 18 residues. The V end lost 0 bases, the J end lost 0 bases, and 17 bases lay between the germline ends. The CDR3 sequence is CASSLGLGTSPSTDTQYF. The CDR3 DNA sequence: TGCGCCAGCAGCTTGGGGCTAGGGACATCACCTAGCACAGATACGCAGTATTTT.

This clonotype has a count of ten or more. The chain employs TRBV7-3 and TRBJ2-2; D is perhaps TRBD2 (5 bases). Germline assignment: CDR1 SGHTA and CDR2 FQGTGA. Between the trimmed V and J ends, which lost 2 bases and 5 bases, there was a span of 9 bases. CDR3 length: 14 residues. This CDR3 reads CASSLGGRTGELFF. Here the CDR3 DNA reads TGTGCCAGCAGCTTAGGTGGGAGAACCGGGGAGCTGTTTTTT. The full variable domain, completed using reference TRBV7-3 and TRBJ2-2, is GAGVSQTPSNKVTEKGKYVELRCDPISGHTALYWYRQSLGQGPEFLIYFQGTGAADDSGLPNDRFFAVRPEGSVSTLKIQRTERGDSAVYLCASSLGGRTGELFFGEGSRLTVL.

In this sample, this clonotype turned up many times. The chain links TRBV20-1 to TRBJ2-7; D might be TRBD2 (5 bases). The CDR3 is 16 amino acids. Per the germline V gene, CDR1 is DFQATT and CDR2 is SNEGSKA (reference sequence). The V gene lost 0 bases and the J gene lost 2 bases, with 17 bases spanning the gap. CDR3 protein: CSARDLEAGVTYEQYF. In DNA form, the CDR3 reads TGCAGTGCTAGAGATTTGGAGGCGGGCGTCACCTACGAGCAGTACTTC.

At least ten counts were recorded for this clonotype. This chain uses TRBV7-9 with TRBJ2-1; tentative D call: TRBD1 (6 bases). The CDR3 is 14 amino acids. CDR1 is SEHNR, CDR2 FQNEAQ, per germline (reference sequence). V was pared by 1 base and J by 4 bases, with 8 bases between. The CDR3 here is CASSLGGQYNEQFF. The CDR3 bases are TGTGCCAGCAGCTTAGGCGGACAGTACAATGAGCAGTTCTTC.

This clonotype was observed many times. This chain connects TRBV11-1 to TRBJ2-5; D assignment may be TRBD1 or TRBD2 (5 bases each). The V gene's germline CDR1 is SGHAT and CDR2 FQDESV (reference sequence). The CDR3 is 17 amino acids. V was trimmed by 5 bases and J by 5 bases, leaving 24 bases between them. DNA for the CDR3: TGTGCCAGCAGCCCCGAGGGCAGGGATAAGTTCGAGGAGACCCAGTACTTC. Translated: CASSPEGRDKFEETQYF.

There are many counts of this clonotype. This chain joins TRBV7-2 and TRBJ2-7; unclear D gene. The CDR3 extends over 13 amino acids. Trimming shortened V by 6 bases and J by 3 bases, and 12 bases separated the two germline ends. Germline V lookup: CDR1 SGHTA, CDR2 FQGNSA. CDR3 in amino acids: CASSRNPLYEQYF. The CDR3 DNA is TGTGCCAGCAGTCGAAATCCCCTCTACGAGCAGTACTTC.

This clonotype was seen ten or more times. The chain recombines TRBV18 with TRBJ2-7; D is possibly TRBD1 (6 bases). The V end was cut by 0 bases, the J end by 7 bases, with 16 bases between. This CDR3 has 15 amino acids. Germline CDR1 and CDR2: KGHSH and LQKENI. The CDR3 sequence is CASSPPGHGLGEQYF. The CDR3 DNA is TGTGCCAGCTCACCACCGGGACACGGCCTGGGGGAGCAGTACTTC.

In its sample, this clonotype was seen many times. This sequence joins TRBV29-1 and TRBJ2-5, with D maybe TRBD1 (7 bases). Germline CDR1 is SQVTM and CDR2 is ANQGSEA. Deletions cut 4 bases from V and 4 bases from J, with 13 bases between. This CDR3 comprises 13 residues. CDR3 DNA: TGCAGCGTTGCCCGACAGGGAGGAGAGACCCAGTACTTC. Residues: CSVARQGGETQYF. Combining the CDR3 with reference TRBV29-1 and TRBJ2-5 gives the whole variable domain SAVISQKPSRDICQRGTSLTIQCQVDSQVTMMFWYRQQPGQSLTLIATANQGSEATYESGFVIDKFPISRPNLTFSTLTVSNMSPEDSSIYLCSVARQGGETQYFGPGTRLLVL.

This clonotype has ten or more counts. The chain combines TRBV5-1 with TRBJ2-2; tentative D call: TRBD1 (6 bases). The CDR3 runs to 15 residues. Germline-derived CDR1 and CDR2 are SGHRS and YFSETQ. V was pared by 0 bases and J by 5 bases, with 11 bases between. The chain's CDR3 is CASSLGFRGTGELFF. The DNA of the CDR3 is TGCGCCAGCAGCTTGGGATTTAGGGGGACCGGGGAGCTGTTTTTT.

This clonotype was seen many times. The J gene is TRBJ2-1, the V gene TRBV9; D call uncertain. The CDR3 sequence is 17 residues long. Trimming shortened V by 0 bases and J by 0 bases, and 13 bases separated the two germline ends. CDR1 is SGDLS and CDR2 is YYNGEE in the germline V gene. In nucleotides, the CDR3 is TGTGCCAGCAGCGTAGGTCCTACGTTCGCCTCCTACAATGAGCAGTTCTTC. The encoded protein is CASSVGPTFASYNEQFF.

Concerning this clonotype: A read error may explain this, as a much larger clone is one base away. V usage is TRBV5-6 and J usage is TRBJ2-7, with D possibly being TRBD1 (5 bases). The J call may be faulty, since TRBJ2-1 better matches the DNA end. CDR3 length: 14 amino acids. From germline, CDR1 is SGHDT and CDR2 YYEEEE. The CDR3 loop reads CASRPQDNAYEQFF. In nucleotides, the CDR3 is TGTGCCAGCAGGCCGCAGGACAATGCCTACGAGCAGTTCTTC.

This clonotype appeared once. The genes are TRBV27 and TRBJ1-1; possibly TRBD1 for D (6 bases). The CDR3 sequence is 19 residues long. V dropped 4 bases and J dropped 3 bases, with 27 bases sitting between them. CDR1 is MNHEY, CDR2 SMNVEV, per germline (reference sequence). CDR3 bases: TGTGCCAGCAGTTCGCCCTCGCAGGACACAGGGATGGGGGACACTGAAGCTTTCTTT. It codes for CASSSPSQDTGMGDTEAFF.

This sequence joins TRBV7-3 and TRBJ1-5; 7 bases agree with TRBD1. The germline V gene has CDR1 SGHTA and CDR2 FQGTGA. The CDR3 extends over 16 amino acids. V lost 5 bases to trimming and J lost 7 bases; unmatched junction nucleotides: 14. The CDR3 region is CASSPLALQGVQPQHF. Here the CDR3 DNA reads TGTGCCAGCAGCCCACTCGCCCTCCAGGGGGTCCAGCCCCAGCATTTT. The variable domain in full, with the rest retrieved from reference TRBV7-3 and TRBJ1-5, is GAGVSQTPSNKVTEKGKYVELRCDPISGHTALYWYRQSLGQGPEFLIYFQGTGAADDSGLPNDRFFAVRPEGSVSTLKIQRTERGDSAVYLCASSPLALQGVQPQHFGDGTRLSIL.

This chain joins TRBV28 and TRBJ2-7, with TRBD2 identical over 9 bases. The length of the CDR3 is 15 residues. J was trimmed by 4 bases and V by 2 bases; bases with no gene match: 6. CDR1 and CDR2 from the germline V gene are MDHEN and SYDVKM. This chain's CDR3 is CASSLPTSGEYEQYF. The CDR3 DNA sequence: TGTGCCAGCAGTTTACCGACTAGCGGAGAATACGAGCAGTACTTC.

The sample holds many counts of this clonotype. The chain joins TRBV2 to TRBJ1-5; 8 bases fit TRBD1. V was pared by 4 bases and J by 0 bases, with 8 bases of the junction left unmatched. In germline, CDR1 is SNHLY, CDR2 FYNNEI. This CDR3 has 17 amino acids. DNA of the CDR3: TGTGCCAGCAGTGGACAGGGGCCTGAGTATAGCAATCAGCCCCAGCATTTT. Amino acid sequence: CASSGQGPEYSNQPQHF.

In the case of this clonotype: A much more abundant neighbour one base away suggests this may be a read error. This chain links TRBV11-2 with TRBJ2-3; maybe TRBD2 (5 bases). V was cut by 4 bases and J by 11 bases, with 13 bases left in between. This CDR3 is built from 12 residues. CDR1 SGHAT and CDR2 FQNNGV come from the germline V gene. This chain's CDR3 is CASSWQTAGQYF. Written as DNA, the CDR3 is TGTGCCAGCAGCTGGCAGACGGCGGGGCAGTATTTT.